This entry is about one T cell receptor beta chain. Its antigen is still unknown. The CDR3 runs 14 residues. Trimming removed 3 bases from V and 5 bases from J; junction bases left unmatched: 8. Germline-derived CDR1 and CDR2 are SQVTM and ANQGSEA. It was template switching that added a universal primer site, and there were unique molecular identifiers on the cDNA. TCRdb re-called the 5' RACE reads through MiXCR, storing one row per CDR3 protein. The sample includes about 260,000 distinct CDR3 sequences, roughly 7% of them seen just once. The source of the sample is a study of identical twins. Overall study findings and caveats: Memory repertoires lacked the insertion deficit that abundant cord blood beta clonotypes showed. Out-of-frame alpha sequences shared by twins were enriched for low generation probability.

A further study also used this sample, focusing on yellow fever vaccine responses in identical twins.

This receptor was obtained from a woman aged 18-29 years in good health. Sequencing was carried out using memory (CD45RO+) T cells sorted from blood. The chain is built from TRBV29-1 and TRBJ2-5; 8 nucleotides align to TRBD1. The DNA for the CDR3 is TGCAGCGTTGACAGGGGGCTTGCGGGGGAGACCCAGTACTTC. Translated, it gives CSVDRGLAGETQYF.